One and the same sample provided the 5 T cell receptor beta chains below, sequenced in a study of blood T cell repertoires in COVID-19. Some clones are missing from TCRdb's copy, which holds only in-frame ones; the method was immunoSEQ multiplex PCR. The table records about 150,000 clones, 76% of them present only once. What was sequenced was peripheral blood. The receptors originated from a woman of 80 years or more with acute or convalescent COVID-19.

This clone was found a few times. The chain has TRBV2 and TRBJ2-4, with D possibly matching TRBD1 (6 bases). The CDR3 consists of 15 residues. The germline CDR1 and CDR2 sequences are SNHLY and FYNNEI. V shed 6 bases and J shed 7 bases, with 19 bases lying between them. CDR3 loop: CASSALEEGENIQYF. CDR3 sequence (DNA): TGTGCCAGCAGCGCACTTGAAGAGGGGGAGAACATTCAGTACTTC.

The chain links TRBV10-2 to TRBJ1-1; D call uncertain. Germline values: CDR1 WSHSY, CDR2 SAAADI. V shed 7 bases and J shed 3 bases, with 12 bases lying between them. The CDR3 is 13 amino acids. The CDR3 sequence is CASISRVYTEAFF. The CDR3 DNA follows: TGCGCCAGCATCTCACGGGTATACACTGAAGCTTTCTTT.

V and J are TRBV5-6 and TRBJ2-2; the D gene is possibly TRBD1 (5 bases). V dropped 0 bases and J dropped 7 bases, with 7 bases sitting between them. This CDR3 spans 13 amino acids. Germline V gene data show CDR1 as SGHDT and CDR2 as YYEEEE. CDR3 in DNA: TGTGCCAGCAGCTTGGGCAGGGTCGGGGAGCTGTTTTTT. Amino acids: CASSLGRVGELFF.

V usage is TRBV5-6 and J usage is TRBJ1-5; D not resolved. The ends were cut back, 4 bases at V and 0 bases at J, with 8 bases in the middle. Looked up from germline, CDR1 is SGHDT and CDR2 is YYEEEE. This CDR3 is 14 amino acids long. The CDR3 DNA reads TGTGCCAGCAGCCGGAGAGATAGCAATCAGCCCCAGCATTTT. Translating gives CASSRRDSNQPQHF. Drawing the rest from reference TRBV5-6 and TRBJ1-5, the complete variable domain is DAGVTQSPTHLIKTRGQQVTLRCSPKSGHDTVSWYQQALGQGPQFIFQYYEEEERQRGNFPDRFSGHQFPNYSSELNVNALLLGDSALYLCASSRRDSNQPQHFGDGTRLSIL.

The gene calls are TRBV9 and TRBJ2-3; 11 bases align to TRBD2. Per germline, CDR1 SGDLS and CDR2 YYNGEE. The CDR3 runs to 15 residues. V gave up 3 bases and J gave up 6 bases; unmatched junction bases: 6. This CDR3 reads CASSALSGGGDTQYF. CDR3 coding DNA: TGTGCCAGCAGCGCCCTTAGCGGGGGGGGCGATACGCAGTATTTT.